Detailed here is one T cell receptor (beta chain). In the naive CD8 group, cells lacked CD45RO and were positively selected for CCR7, so terminally differentiated effector memory CD45RA+ cells were left out. This entry is derived from a study of shared clonotypes between healthy human individuals. Study details: A couple of female and a few male donors aged 18 to 49 were enrolled.

Germline assignment: CDR1 SGHRS and CDR2 YFSETQ. The germline V and J ends were trimmed by 1 base and 6 bases, with 18 bases remaining between them. CDR3 length equals 16 residues. Assay used: immunoSEQ multiplex PCR; TCRdb lists only in-frame clones, some missing. Of more than 2 million clones in the sample, about 94% are singletons; the top ten hold approximately 1.6%. The chain employs TRBV5-1 and TRBJ2-3, with no clear D. This clonotype was obtained from a man between 18 and 35 years old in good health. Some clones in this sample may be carry-over from other donors' samples. The material sequenced was naive CD8+ T cells from PBMCs. CDR3 in amino acids: CASSLRGLQSGDTQYF. In nucleotides, the CDR3 is TGCGCCAGCAGCTTGCGCGGCCTACAATCGGGCGATACGCAGTATTTT. The entire variable domain, with the rest obtained from reference TRBV5-1 and TRBJ2-3, is as follows: KAGVTQTPRYLIKTRGQQVTLSCSPISGHRSVSWYQQTPGQGLQFLFEYFSETQRNKGNFPGRFSGRQFSNSRSEMNVSTLELGDSALYLCASSLRGLQSGDTQYFGPGTRLTVL.